This TCR beta chain derives from a study of CXCR3-negative and CXCR3-positive naive CD8 T cells. Looking at the study overall: Overall TRB read output was approximately 140 million, and each library contained about 1.5 +/- 0.3 million reads.

UMI labels and 5' RACE were used to prepare the TRB cDNA libraries. From the 5' RACE reads, TCRdb lists one entry per CDR3 protein and no DNA. Seen in this sample are some 85,000 distinct CDR3 sequences; the ten most common clones hold roughly 0.48%. Concerning this clonotype itself: The target antigen is unknown.

Findings of the study overall: More hydrophobic TRB CDR3s occurred in CXCR3-positive than in CXCR3-negative naive cells. TRBV-TRBJ usage matched between naive CXCR3-negative and CXCR3-positive cells but not between memory cells.

Every individual CD8+ T cell subset underwent sorting in triplicate at a few hundred thousand cells apiece. Phenotypically, naive CD8+ T cells corresponded to CD45RO-CCR7+CD27+CD95-. The sequence was collected from a human donor in good health. Some clones in this sample may be carry-over from other donors' samples. Sequencing input: naive CXCR3+ CD8+ T cells from blood. As to subset: CD45RO-CCR7+CD27+CD95- naive CD8+ T cells expressing CXCR3 (TNR3+).

The CDR3 loop is CAISEDLGTSGPYNEQFF. V usage is TRBV10-3 and J usage is TRBJ2-1; the TRBD2 assignment by TCRdb is unverifiable without DNA. Germline-derived CDR1 and CDR2 are ENHRY and SYGVKD. This CDR3 contains 18 residues.